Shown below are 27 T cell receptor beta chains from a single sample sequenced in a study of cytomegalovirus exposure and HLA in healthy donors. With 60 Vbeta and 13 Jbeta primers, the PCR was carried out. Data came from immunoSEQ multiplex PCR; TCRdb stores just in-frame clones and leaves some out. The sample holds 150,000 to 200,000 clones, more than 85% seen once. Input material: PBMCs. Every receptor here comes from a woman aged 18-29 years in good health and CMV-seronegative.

CDR3 region: CASSFGQGIYEQYF. CDR3 DNA sequence: TGTGCCAGCAGTTTTGGACAGGGGATCTACGAGCAGTACTTC. The rearrangement joins TRBV11-2 to TRBJ2-7, with TRBD1 matching over 9 bases. The J segment lost 3 bases and the V segment lost 6 bases, leaving 6 bases of the junction unmatched. The CDR3 extends over 14 amino acids. CDR1 and CDR2 from the germline V gene are SGHAT and FQNNGV.

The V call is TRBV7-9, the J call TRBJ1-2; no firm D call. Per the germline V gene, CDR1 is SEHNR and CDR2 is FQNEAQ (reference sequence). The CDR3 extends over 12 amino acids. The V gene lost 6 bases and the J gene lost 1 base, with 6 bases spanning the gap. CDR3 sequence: CASSRVNYGYTF. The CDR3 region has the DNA TGTGCCAGCAGTCGGGTTAACTATGGCTACACCTTC.

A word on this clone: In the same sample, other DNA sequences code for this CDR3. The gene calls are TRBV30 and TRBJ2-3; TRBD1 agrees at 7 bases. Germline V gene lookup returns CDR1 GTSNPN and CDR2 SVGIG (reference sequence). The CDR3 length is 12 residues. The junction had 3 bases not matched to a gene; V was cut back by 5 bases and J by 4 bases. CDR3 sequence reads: CAWDRAADTQYF. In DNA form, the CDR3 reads TGTGCCTGGGACAGGGCCGCAGATACGCAGTATTTT.

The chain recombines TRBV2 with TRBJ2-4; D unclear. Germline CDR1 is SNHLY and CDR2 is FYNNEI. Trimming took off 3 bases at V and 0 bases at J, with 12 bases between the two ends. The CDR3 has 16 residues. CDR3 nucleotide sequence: TGTGCCAGCAGTGATCTGGCTGGGCTAGCCAAAAACATTCAGTACTTC. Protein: CASSDLAGLAKNIQYF.

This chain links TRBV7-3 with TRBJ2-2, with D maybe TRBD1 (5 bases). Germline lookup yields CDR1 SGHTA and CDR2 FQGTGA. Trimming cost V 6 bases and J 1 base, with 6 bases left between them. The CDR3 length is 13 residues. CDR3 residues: CASSTGNTGELFF. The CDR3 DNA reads TGTGCCAGCAGTACAGGGAACACCGGGGAGCTGTTTTTT. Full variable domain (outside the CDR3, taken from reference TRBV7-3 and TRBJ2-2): GAGVSQTPSNKVTEKGKYVELRCDPISGHTALYWYRQSLGQGPEFLIYFQGTGAADDSGLPNDRFFAVRPEGSVSTLKIQRTERGDSAVYLCASSTGNTGELFFGEGSRLTVL.

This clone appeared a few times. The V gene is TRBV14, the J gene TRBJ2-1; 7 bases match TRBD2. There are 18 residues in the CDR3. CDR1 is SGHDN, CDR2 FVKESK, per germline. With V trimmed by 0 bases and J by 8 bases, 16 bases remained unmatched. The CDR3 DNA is TGTGCCAGCAGCCAAGACGTTCCGGCTAGCGGAATTGAGGATGAGCAGTTCTTC. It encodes CASSQDVPASGIEDEQFF.

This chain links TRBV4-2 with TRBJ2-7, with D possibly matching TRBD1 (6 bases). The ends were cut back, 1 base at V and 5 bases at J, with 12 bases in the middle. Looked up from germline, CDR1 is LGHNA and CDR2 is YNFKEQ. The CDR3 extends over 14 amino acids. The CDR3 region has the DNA TGTGCCAGCAGCCAAGCAGGGGCGGTCCACGAGCAGTACTTC. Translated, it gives CASSQAGAVHEQYF.

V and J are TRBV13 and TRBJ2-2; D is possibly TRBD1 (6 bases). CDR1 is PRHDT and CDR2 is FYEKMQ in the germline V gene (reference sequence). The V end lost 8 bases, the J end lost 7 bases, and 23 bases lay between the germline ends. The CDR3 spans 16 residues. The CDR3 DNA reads TGTGCCAGCGGAGGTCAACGGGACACTTGGGGCGGGGAGCTGTTTTTT. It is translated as CASGGQRDTWGGELFF.

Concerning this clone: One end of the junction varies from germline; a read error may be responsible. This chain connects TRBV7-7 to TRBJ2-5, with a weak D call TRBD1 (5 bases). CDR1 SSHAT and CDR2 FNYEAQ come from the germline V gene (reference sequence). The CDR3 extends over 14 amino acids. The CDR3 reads CASSLGAPQETQYF. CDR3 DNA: TGTGCTAGCAGCTTAGGGGCGCCACAAGAGACCCAGTACTTC.

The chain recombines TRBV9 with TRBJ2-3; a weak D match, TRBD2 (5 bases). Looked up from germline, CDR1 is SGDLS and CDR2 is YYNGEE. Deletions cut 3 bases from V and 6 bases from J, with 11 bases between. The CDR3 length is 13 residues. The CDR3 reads CASSAVTGDTQYF. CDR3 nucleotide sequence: TGTGCCAGCAGCGCAGTGACGGGGGATACGCAGTATTTT.

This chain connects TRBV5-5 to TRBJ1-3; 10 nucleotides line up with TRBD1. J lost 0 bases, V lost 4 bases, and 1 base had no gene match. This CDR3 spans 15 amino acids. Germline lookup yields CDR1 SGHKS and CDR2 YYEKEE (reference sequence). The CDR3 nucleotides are TGTGCCAGCAGCGACAGGGGGCACTCTGGAAACACCATATATTTT. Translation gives CASSDRGHSGNTIYF.

The CDR3 loop reads CASSDSGGSEKLFF. CDR3 DNA: TGTGCCAGCAGTGACTCGGGGGGGAGTGAAAAACTGTTTTTT. The V call is TRBV6-4, the J call TRBJ1-4; tentative D call: TRBD1 (5 bases). CDR3 length: 14 amino acids. Per the germline V gene, CDR1 is MRHNA and CDR2 is SNTAGT. V gave up 0 bases and J gave up 7 bases, with 9 bases separating them.

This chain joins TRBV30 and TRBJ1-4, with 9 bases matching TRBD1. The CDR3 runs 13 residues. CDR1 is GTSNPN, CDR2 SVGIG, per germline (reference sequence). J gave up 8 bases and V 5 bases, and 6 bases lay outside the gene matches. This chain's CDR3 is CAWGLGQGEKLFF. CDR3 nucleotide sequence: TGTGCCTGGGGTTTAGGACAGGGGGAAAAACTGTTTTTT.

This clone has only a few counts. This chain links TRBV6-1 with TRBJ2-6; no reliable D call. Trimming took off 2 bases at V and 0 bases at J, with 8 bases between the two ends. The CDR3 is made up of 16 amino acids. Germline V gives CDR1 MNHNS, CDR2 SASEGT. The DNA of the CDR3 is TGTGCCAGCAGTGAACAAGGAGTCTCTGGGGCCAACGTCCTGACTTTC. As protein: CASSEQGVSGANVLTF.

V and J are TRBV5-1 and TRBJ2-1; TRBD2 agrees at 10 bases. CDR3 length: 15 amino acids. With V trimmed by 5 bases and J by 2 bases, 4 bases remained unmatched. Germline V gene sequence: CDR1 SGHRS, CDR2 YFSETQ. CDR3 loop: CASRRAGGPYNEQFF. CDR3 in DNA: TGCGCCAGCAGGCGAGCGGGAGGGCCCTACAATGAGCAGTTCTTC.

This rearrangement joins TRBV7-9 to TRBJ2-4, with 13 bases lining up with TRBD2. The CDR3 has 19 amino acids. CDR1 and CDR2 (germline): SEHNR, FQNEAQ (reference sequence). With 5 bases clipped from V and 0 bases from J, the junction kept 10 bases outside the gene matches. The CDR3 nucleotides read TGTGCCAGCAGCCAAACTAGCGGGGGGGCCGAACTAGCCAAAAACATTCAGTACTTC. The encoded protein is CASSQTSGGAELAKNIQYF.

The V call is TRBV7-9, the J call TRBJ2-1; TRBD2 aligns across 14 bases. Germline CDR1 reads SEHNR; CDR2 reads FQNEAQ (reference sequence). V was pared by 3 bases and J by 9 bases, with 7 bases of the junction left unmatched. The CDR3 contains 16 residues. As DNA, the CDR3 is TGTGCCAGCAGCTTGACTAGCGGGAGGGCCGAGGGTGAGCAGTTCTTC. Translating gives CASSLTSGRAEGEQFF. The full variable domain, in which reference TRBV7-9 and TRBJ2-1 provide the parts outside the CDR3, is DTGVSQNPRHKITKRGQNVTFRCDPISEHNRLYWYRQTLGQGPEFLTYFQNEAQLEKSRLLSDRFSAERPKGSFSTLEIQRTEQGDSAMYLCASSLTSGRAEGEQFFGPGTRLTVL.

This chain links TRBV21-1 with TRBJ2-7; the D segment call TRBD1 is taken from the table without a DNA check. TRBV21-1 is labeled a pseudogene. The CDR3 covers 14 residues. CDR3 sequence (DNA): TGTGCCAGCAGCGTAGACAGGGGTACCTACGAGCAGTACTTC. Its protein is CASSVDRGTYEQYF.

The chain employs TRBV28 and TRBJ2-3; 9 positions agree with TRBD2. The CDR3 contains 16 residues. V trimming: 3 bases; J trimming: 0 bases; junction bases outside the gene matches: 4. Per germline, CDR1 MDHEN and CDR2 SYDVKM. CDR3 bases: TGTGCCAGCAGTTTCGCTAGCGGGGCGAGCACAGATACGCAGTATTTT. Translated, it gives CASSFASGASTDTQYF.

The CDR3 region is CASSEAGGRNEQFF. CDR3 bases: TGTGCCAGCAGTGAGGCAGGGGGCAGGAATGAGCAGTTCTTC. The chain couples TRBV6-4 to TRBJ2-1; 8 bases fit TRBD1. In germline, CDR1 is MRHNA, CDR2 SNTAGT. The CDR3 contains 14 residues. V dropped 3 bases and J dropped 7; count of bases not matched to a gene: 5.

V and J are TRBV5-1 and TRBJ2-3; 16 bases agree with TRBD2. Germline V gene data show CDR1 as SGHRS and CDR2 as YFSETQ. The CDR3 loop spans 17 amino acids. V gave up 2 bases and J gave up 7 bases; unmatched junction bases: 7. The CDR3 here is CASSLGTSGRGVNTQYF. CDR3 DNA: TGCGCCAGCAGCTTAGGGACTAGCGGGAGGGGCGTGAATACGCAGTATTTT.

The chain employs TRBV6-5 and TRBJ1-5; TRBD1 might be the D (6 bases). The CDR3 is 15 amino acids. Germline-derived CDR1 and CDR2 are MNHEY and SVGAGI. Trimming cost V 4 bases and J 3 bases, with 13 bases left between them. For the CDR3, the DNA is TGTGCCAGCAGTTCTCCAGGGGATCCCAATCAGCCCCAGCATTTT. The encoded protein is CASSSPGDPNQPQHF.

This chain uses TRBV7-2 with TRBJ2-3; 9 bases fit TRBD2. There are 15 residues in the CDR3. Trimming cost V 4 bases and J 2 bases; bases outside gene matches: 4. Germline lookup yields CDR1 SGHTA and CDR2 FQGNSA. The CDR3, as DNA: TGTGCCAGCAGCTCTCTAGCGGGGTTCACAGATACGCAGTATTTT. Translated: CASSSLAGFTDTQYF.

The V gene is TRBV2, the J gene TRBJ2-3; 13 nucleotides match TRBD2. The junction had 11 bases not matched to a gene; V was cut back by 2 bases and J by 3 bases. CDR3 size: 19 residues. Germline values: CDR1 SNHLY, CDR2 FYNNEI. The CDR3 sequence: CASSESGGTSGMETDTQYF. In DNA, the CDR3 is TGTGCCAGCAGTGAATCAGGGGGGACTAGCGGGATGGAGACAGATACGCAGTATTTT.

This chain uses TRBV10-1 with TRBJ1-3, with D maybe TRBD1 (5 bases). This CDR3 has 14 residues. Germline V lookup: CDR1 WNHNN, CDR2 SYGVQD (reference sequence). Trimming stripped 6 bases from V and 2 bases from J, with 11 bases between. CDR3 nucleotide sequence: TGCGCCAGCAGCCCGGGGGTCACTGGAAACACCATATATTTT. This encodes CASSPGVTGNTIYF.

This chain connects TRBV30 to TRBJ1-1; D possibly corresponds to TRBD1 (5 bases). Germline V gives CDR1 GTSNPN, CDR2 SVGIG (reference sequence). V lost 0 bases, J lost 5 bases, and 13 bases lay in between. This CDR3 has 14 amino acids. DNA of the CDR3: TGTGCCTGGAGTGTACATGGGGCGAGGACTGAAGCTTTCTTT. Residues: CAWSVHGARTEAFF.

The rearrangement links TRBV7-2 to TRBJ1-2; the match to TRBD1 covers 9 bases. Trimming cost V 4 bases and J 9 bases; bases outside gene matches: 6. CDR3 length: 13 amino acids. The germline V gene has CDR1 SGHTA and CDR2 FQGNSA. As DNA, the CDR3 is TGTGCCAGCAGCTGGGACAGGGTAGATCGCTACACCTTC. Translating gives CASSWDRVDRYTF.